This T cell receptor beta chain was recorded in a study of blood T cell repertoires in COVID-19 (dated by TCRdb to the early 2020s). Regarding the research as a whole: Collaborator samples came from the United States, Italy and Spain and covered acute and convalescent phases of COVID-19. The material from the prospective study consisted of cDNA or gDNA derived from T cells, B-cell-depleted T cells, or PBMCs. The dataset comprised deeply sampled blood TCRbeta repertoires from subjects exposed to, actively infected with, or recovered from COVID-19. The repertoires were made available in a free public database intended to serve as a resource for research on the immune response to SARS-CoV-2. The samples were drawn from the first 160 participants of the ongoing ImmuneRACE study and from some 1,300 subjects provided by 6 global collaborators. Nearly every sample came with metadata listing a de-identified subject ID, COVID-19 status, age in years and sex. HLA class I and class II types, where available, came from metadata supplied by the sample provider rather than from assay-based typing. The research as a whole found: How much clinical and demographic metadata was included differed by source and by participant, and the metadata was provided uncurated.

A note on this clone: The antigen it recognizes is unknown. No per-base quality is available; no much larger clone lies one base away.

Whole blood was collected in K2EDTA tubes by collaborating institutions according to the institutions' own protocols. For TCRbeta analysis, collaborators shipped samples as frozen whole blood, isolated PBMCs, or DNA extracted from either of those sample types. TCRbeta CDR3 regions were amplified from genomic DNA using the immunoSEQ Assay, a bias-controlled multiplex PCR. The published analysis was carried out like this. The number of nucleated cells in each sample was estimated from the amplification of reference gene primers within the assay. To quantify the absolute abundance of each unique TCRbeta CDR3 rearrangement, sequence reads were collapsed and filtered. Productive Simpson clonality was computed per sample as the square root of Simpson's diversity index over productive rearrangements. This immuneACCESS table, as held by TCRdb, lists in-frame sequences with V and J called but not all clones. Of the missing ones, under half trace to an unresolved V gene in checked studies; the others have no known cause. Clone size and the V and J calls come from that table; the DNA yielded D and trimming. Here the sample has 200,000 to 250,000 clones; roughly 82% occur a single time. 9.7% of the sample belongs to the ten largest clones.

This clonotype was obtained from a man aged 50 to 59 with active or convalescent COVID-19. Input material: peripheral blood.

The nucleotide sequence reads as follows: TGTGCCAGCAGCCTCTATGTCCCTAACTATGGCTACACCTTC. The resulting protein is CASSLYVPNYGYTF. The chain couples TRBV7-2 to TRBJ1-2, with the D gene too uncertain to name. CDR1 is given as SGHTA and CDR2 as FQGNSA, both from the germline V gene. A distance of 10 bases separates the germline ends of V and J, which lose 5 bases and 0 bases respectively. The CDR3, from cysteine to phenylalanine, totals 14 residues. Here the CDR3 DNA is all that survives: 42 bases in frame from base 1.